This TCR beta chain is drawn from a study of cytomegalovirus exposure and HLA in healthy donors. Samples came from healthy bone marrow donors. Findings of the study overall: Earlier analysis found most TCR beta V segments productive about 87% or about 30% of the time. Indistinguishability led to the exclusion of some V segments, TRBV6-2 and TRBV6-3 included.

Looked up from germline, CDR1 is MNHEY and CDR2 is SVGAGI. The CDR3 loop spans 16 amino acids. The trim removed 2 bases at V and 4 bases at J, leaving 10 bases unmatched. This clone showed up just once. Its antigen is not known. Amplification used 60 Vbeta primers and 13 Jbeta primers. Sequencing used immunoSEQ multiplex PCR; TCRdb keeps in-frame clones, though not all of them. The data show under 150,000 clones, 79% seen once. V and J are TRBV6-5 and TRBJ1-1; 7 bases match TRBD1. The sequence was collected from a female donor in good health and CMV-seronegative. The sample consisted of PBMCs. For the CDR3, the DNA is TGTGCCAGCAGTTACGACCCGACAGGGCTTAGCACTGAAGCTTTCTTT. It translates to CASSYDPTGLSTEAFF.